The 26 T cell receptor beta chains given below trace back to one sample, sequenced in a study of T cell responses to AZD1222 COVID-19 vaccine. Here immunoSEQ multiplex PCR was the method, and the copy in TCRdb shows in-frame clones only, minus some. Of 80,000 or so clones detected, approximately 90% appear once; the ten largest clones hold about 3.5%. Material: peripheral blood, obtained 28 days after the second AZD1222 dose. These receptors were taken from an adult who received the AZD1222 COVID-19 vaccine.

This clone has only one observation. The chain recombines TRBV2 with TRBJ1-5; 7 nucleotides line up with TRBD1. CDR1 is SNHLY and CDR2 is FYNNEI in the germline V gene. V shed 5 bases, J shed 4 bases, and the junction held 5 bases outside the gene matches. The CDR3 consists of 14 residues. CDR3 sequence reads: CASSYGTENQPQHF. CDR3 sequence (DNA): TGTGCCAGCAGTTACGGGACAGAAAATCAGCCCCAGCATTTT.

The rearrangement uses TRBV10-3 and TRBJ2-1, with 11 bases matching TRBD1. Germline CDR1 ENHRY, CDR2 SYGVKD. The CDR3 spans 14 residues. The junction had 6 bases not matched to a gene; V was cut back by 7 bases and J by 7 bases. The CDR3 here is CAINPGQGANEQFF. In DNA form, the CDR3 reads TGTGCCATCAATCCAGGACAGGGGGCTAATGAGCAGTTCTTC.

This chain connects TRBV5-1 to TRBJ1-3; possible D gene TRBD1, 5 bases. V shed 0 bases and J shed 4 bases, with 14 bases lying between them. Germline V CDR1 and CDR2: SGHRS, YFSETQ. This CDR3 is 16 amino acids long. The CDR3 DNA reads as TGCGCCAGCAGCTTGGCAGGCAGGGCAGGAGGAAACACCATATATTTT. It specifies CASSLAGRAGGNTIYF.

The chain carries TRBV4-2 and TRBJ2-7, with D unclear. Germline CDR1 and CDR2: LGHNA and YNFKEQ. The V gene lost 3 bases and the J gene lost 4 bases, with 13 bases spanning the gap. The CDR3 extends over 14 amino acids. CDR3: CASSQELSEYEQYF. Here the CDR3 DNA reads TGTGCCAGCAGCCAGGAGCTCAGCGAATACGAGCAGTACTTC.

The V and J genes are TRBV7-9 and TRBJ1-1, with 7 bases aligning to TRBD1. The V gene's germline CDR1 is SEHNR and CDR2 FQNEAQ (reference sequence). The CDR3 is 16 amino acids. V was clipped by 1 base and J by 1 base; unmatched bases: 6. CDR3 protein: CASSLVWGQPNTEAFF. The CDR3 coding sequence is TGTGCCAGCAGCTTAGTATGGGGACAGCCGAACACTGAAGCTTTCTTT.

The genes are TRBV4-1 and TRBJ2-7; D gene uncertain. Trimming took off 1 base at V and 2 bases at J, with 3 bases between the two ends. This CDR3 comprises 12 residues. Germline V CDR1 and CDR2: MGHRA, YSYEKL. In nucleotides, the CDR3 is TGCGCCAGCAGCCAAGGTCCCTACGAGCAGTACTTC. Amino acid sequence: CASSQGPYEQYF.

The V call is TRBV7-9, the J call TRBJ1-5, with 11 bases lining up with TRBD1. This CDR3 is built from 19 residues. Trimming took 1 base from V and 0 from J; bases not matched to a gene: 8. Germline CDR1 and CDR2: SEHNR and FQNEAQ (reference sequence). CDR3 DNA: TGTGCCAGCAGCTTAGGCCCCGGACAGGGGGCTTATAGCAATCAGCCCCAGCATTTT. Amino acid sequence: CASSLGPGQGAYSNQPQHF.

This clone was found once. The rearrangement uses TRBV30 and TRBJ1-3; D is perhaps TRBD1 (5 bases). The CDR3 has 15 residues. Germline CDR1 reads GTSNPN; CDR2 reads SVGIG (reference sequence). V lost 2 bases and J 0 bases, leaving 11 bases between the germline ends. CDR3 region: CAWSSGFSSGNTIYF. For the CDR3, the DNA is TGTGCCTGGAGTTCAGGGTTTAGCTCTGGAAACACCATATATTTT.

The chain combines TRBV10-3 with TRBJ1-2, with 7 bases that match TRBD1. There are 13 residues in the CDR3. In germline, CDR1 is ENHRY, CDR2 SYGVKD. Losses at the gene ends were 6 bases for V and 2 bases for J; bases not matched to a gene: 3. CDR3 sequence reads: CAIREGANYGYTF. CDR3 bases: TGTGCCATCAGGGAGGGGGCCAACTATGGCTACACCTTC.

In this sample, this clone turned up once. CDR3 DNA: TGTGCCAGTAGTATAGAAGGAGGTGTGGCCTACAATGAGCAGTTCTTC. This codes for CASSIEGGVAYNEQFF. The chain couples TRBV19 to TRBJ2-1, with a possible D match to TRBD2 (5 bases). CDR3 length: 16 amino acids. V was trimmed by 0 bases and J by 2 bases, leaving 11 bases between them. Germline V lookup: CDR1 LNHDA, CDR2 SQIVND (reference sequence). Together with reference TRBV19 and TRBJ2-1, the CDR3 gives the full variable domain: DGGITQSPKYLFRKEGQNVTLSCEQNLNHDAMYWYRQDPGQGLRLIYYSQIVNDFQKGDIAEGYSVSREKKESFPLTVTSAQKNPTAFYLCASSIEGGVAYNEQFFGPGTRLTVL.

This clone was observed a handful of times. The chain carries TRBV30 and TRBJ1-6; D may be TRBD1 (5 bases). This CDR3 has 15 residues. With 1 base removed from V and 8 bases from J, the gap between germline ends came to 15 bases. Germline CDR1 and CDR2: GTSNPN and SVGIG (reference sequence). CDR3 sequence (DNA): TGTGCCTGGAGTGGTCATCGGGGGATTGATTCACCCCTCCACTTT. This translates into CAWSGHRGIDSPLHF.

V gene TRBV27 combines with J gene TRBJ1-6, with D maybe TRBD1 (5 bases). The length of the CDR3 is 16 residues. From germline, CDR1 is MNHEY and CDR2 SMNVEV (reference sequence). V was clipped by 1 base and J by 7 bases, with 14 bases between them. The CDR3 loop is CASSLWRAGYNSPLHF. The DNA of the CDR3 is TGTGCCAGCAGTTTATGGAGGGCAGGGTACAATTCACCCCTCCACTTT.

The chain is built from TRBV3-1 (or the pseudogene TRBV3-2) and TRBJ2-1, with TRBD2 matching over 12 bases. In germline, CDR1 is LGHDT, CDR2 YNNKEL (reference sequence). The J segment lost 9 bases and the V segment lost 0 bases, leaving 9 bases of the junction unmatched. CDR3 length: 17 amino acids. CDR3 residues: CASSQERLAGVRSEQFF. CDR3 in DNA: TGTGCCAGCAGCCAAGAGCGACTAGCGGGAGTAAGGTCTGAGCAGTTCTTC.

J is TRBJ2-7 and V is TRBV7-9; D might be TRBD2 (6 bases). Germline V gene sequence: CDR1 SEHNR, CDR2 FQNEAQ (reference sequence). The CDR3 runs to 13 residues. The V end was cut by 5 bases, the J end by 0 bases, with 8 bases between. DNA of the CDR3: TGTGCCAGCAGCCGGGGGACCTCCTACGAGCAGTACTTC. Translated: CASSRGTSYEQYF.

The genes are TRBV27 and TRBJ2-1; 11 bases agree with TRBD2. CDR3 length: 14 amino acids. CDR1 and CDR2 from the germline V gene are MNHEY and SMNVEV (reference sequence). V shed 3 bases and J 12 bases; nucleotides not matched to a gene: 7. CDR3 sequence (DNA): TGTGCCAGCAGTTTTAACAGGGGACTAGCGGCGCAGTTCTTC. This codes for CASSFNRGLAAQFF.

This clone was found a few times. This CDR3 reads CASSTTSRGGNTEAFF. The CDR3 coding sequence is TGTGCCAGCAGCACCACCTCGAGAGGGGGAAACACTGAAGCTTTCTTT. This sequence joins TRBV7-8 and TRBJ1-1, with D tentatively TRBD1 (6 bases). The ends were cut back, 5 bases at V and 2 bases at J, with 18 bases in the middle. The CDR3 consists of 16 residues. The germline V gene has CDR1 SGHVS and CDR2 FQNEAQ.

The chain uses TRBV27 and TRBJ1-4, with a weak D call TRBD1 (5 bases). The CDR3 extends over 13 amino acids. CDR1 and CDR2 (germline): MNHEY, SMNVEV (reference sequence). Trimming removed 8 bases from V and 11 bases from J, with 18 bases in between. CDR3: CASRGGYRGKLFF. CDR3 DNA: TGTGCCAGCCGCGGGGGGTATCGGGGGAAACTGTTTTTT.

This clone has just a few counts. The CDR3 here is CSVGEGEAFF. The CDR3 DNA reads as TGCAGCGTTGGCGAGGGGGAAGCTTTCTTT. The chain recombines TRBV29-1 with TRBJ1-1; weak D call: TRBD1 (5 bases). This CDR3 has 10 amino acids. From germline, CDR1 is SQVTM and CDR2 ANQGSEA. Trimming took 4 bases from V and 8 from J, leaving 8 bases between them.

The J gene is TRBJ1-2, the V gene TRBV27, with 12 bases identical to TRBD1. The CDR3 is made up of 19 amino acids. After removal of 6 bases from V and 4 bases from J, the junction contained 18 bases not matched to a gene. Germline V gives CDR1 MNHEY, CDR2 SMNVEV (reference sequence). The CDR3 DNA is TGTGCCAGCAGGCCCACTTTGGGGACAGGGGGCGATTCGGGCTATGGCTACACCTTC. Encoded protein: CASRPTLGTGGDSGYGYTF.

Only one count was recorded for this clone. The V call is TRBV19, the J call TRBJ2-5, with D possibly being TRBD1 (6 bases). V shed 10 bases and J shed 5 bases, with 17 bases lying between them. Germline CDR1 is LNHDA and CDR2 is SQIVND (reference sequence). The CDR3 has 13 amino acids. The CDR3 DNA sequence: TGTGCCACCCGAACCAGGGGTGGCGAGACCCAGTACTTC. Encoded protein: CATRTRGGETQYF.

The gene calls are TRBV21-1 and TRBJ1-2; no DNA check was done on the table's D call, TRBD1. TRBV21-1 constitutes a pseudogene. CDR3 length equals 16 residues. The chain's CDR3 is CASSKEGAGANYGYTF. DNA of the CDR3: TGTGCCAGCAGCAAAGAAGGGGCAGGGGCTAACTATGGCTACACCTTC.

This clone was seen a handful of times. The genes are TRBV25-1 and TRBJ1-1; D not certain. Germline V gene data show CDR1 as MGHDK and CDR2 as SYGVNS. The CDR3 covers 16 residues. V was trimmed by 6 bases and J by 0 bases, leaving 17 bases between them. The CDR3 sequence: CASRDFTGNVNTEAFF. The CDR3 DNA reads TGTGCCAGCAGAGACTTCACGGGGAACGTGAACACTGAAGCTTTCTTT.

This chain connects TRBV6-5 to TRBJ1-1; 7 bases match TRBD1. J was trimmed by 2 bases and V by 5 bases; bases with no gene match: 5. This CDR3 region has 14 residues. The germline V gene has CDR1 MNHEY and CDR2 SVGAGI. CDR3 sequence (DNA): TGTGCCAGCAGTCTCACAGGGGCAAACACTGAAGCTTTCTTT. This translates into CASSLTGANTEAFF.

The genes are TRBV30 and TRBJ2-1; 8 bases are a match to TRBD1. CDR3 length: 15 amino acids. With 2 bases clipped from V and 4 bases from J, the junction kept 7 bases outside the gene matches. The germline CDR1 and CDR2 sequences are GTSNPN and SVGIG (reference sequence). CDR3 sequence (DNA): TGTGCCTGGAGTAGTTTGGGACAGGCTTACAATGAGCAGTTCTTC. It codes for CAWSSLGQAYNEQFF.

The chain joins TRBV27 to TRBJ1-2; D perhaps matches TRBD1 (6 bases). Looked up from germline, CDR1 is MNHEY and CDR2 is SMNVEV (reference sequence). Trimming shortened V by 6 bases and J by 0 bases, and 11 bases separated the two germline ends. CDR3 length equals 14 residues. CDR3 amino acids: CASRTGLANYGYTF. CDR3 nucleotides: TGTGCCAGCAGGACAGGACTAGCTAACTATGGCTACACCTTC.

V gene TRBV7-9 combines with J gene TRBJ2-1; the match to TRBD2 covers 8 bases. Germline V CDR1 and CDR2: SEHNR, FQNEAQ (reference sequence). J lost 3 bases, V lost 5 bases, and 6 bases had no gene match. The CDR3 runs 15 residues. In DNA, the CDR3 is TGTGCCAGCAGCGCAAGCGGGAGCGACTACAATGAGCAGTTCTTC. Its translation: CASSASGSDYNEQFF.